What follows are 21 T cell receptor beta chains derived from one specimen sequenced in a study of blood T cell repertoires in COVID-19. Assay used: immunoSEQ multiplex PCR; TCRdb lists only in-frame clones, some missing. The sample records 200,000 to 300,000 clones, around four fifths being singletons. The sequenced sample was peripheral blood. These receptor sequences come from a man between 60 and 70 years old with acute or convalescent COVID-19.

The chain is built from TRBV13 and TRBJ2-1, with D perhaps matching TRBD2 (5 bases). The CDR3 length is 16 residues. The germline CDR1 and CDR2 sequences are PRHDT and FYEKMQ (reference sequence). The V end was cut by 1 base, the J end by 6 bases, with 16 bases between. DNA for the CDR3: TGTGCCAGCAGCTTAGAACTAGTGGTTTCTATCAATGAGCAGTTCTTC. Its translation is CASSLELVVSINEQFF.

The V call is TRBV5-1, the J call TRBJ2-7, with a tentative D call TRBD1 (7 bases). V was cut by 5 bases and J by 0 bases, with 18 bases left in between. The CDR3 length is 16 residues. Per the germline V gene, CDR1 is SGHRS and CDR2 is YFSETQ. The CDR3 reads CASSGASRDSSYEQYF. The CDR3 bases are TGCGCCAGCAGTGGAGCCTCGCGGGACAGCTCCTACGAGCAGTACTTC.

Details on this clone: Different DNA sequences within this sample yield the same CDR3. The chain uses TRBV12-3 or TRBV12-4 and TRBJ2-7; D is possibly TRBD2 (5 bases). Trimming stripped 6 bases from V and 3 bases from J, with 6 bases between. The CDR3 is 11 amino acids. Here the CDR3 DNA reads TGTGCCAGCAGCCGGGGCTACGAGCAGTACTTC. Protein sequence: CASSRGYEQYF.

The chain links TRBV7-8 to TRBJ1-6; 7 positions match TRBD1. V shed 1 base and J 7 bases; nucleotides not matched to a gene: 7. Germline V gene data show CDR1 as SGHVS and CDR2 as FQNEAQ. The CDR3 has 16 residues. CDR3 region: CASSLEARGSNSPLHF. CDR3 coding DNA: TGTGCCAGCAGCTTAGAGGCCAGGGGGTCGAATTCACCCCTCCACTTT.

V gene TRBV6-5 combines with J gene TRBJ1-1; D is unresolved. Germline values: CDR1 MNHEY, CDR2 SVGAGI. Trimming shortened V by 2 bases and J by 1 base, and 8 bases separated the two germline ends. This CDR3 has 14 amino acids. CDR3 DNA sequence: TGTGCCAGCAGTTACGGGCGAAGGAACACTGAAGCTTTCTTT. Translating it yields CASSYGRRNTEAFF.

The CDR3 DNA is TGTGCCAGCAGGATGCCCGGGACAGGAGCCGGGGAGCTGTTTTTT. Its translation: CASRMPGTGAGELFF. V is TRBV7-3 and J is TRBJ2-2; TRBD1 aligns across 8 bases. The CDR3 runs 15 residues. V shed 6 bases, J shed 6 bases, and the junction held 9 bases outside the gene matches. The V gene's germline CDR1 is SGHTA and CDR2 FQGTGA.

The V and J genes are TRBV5-1 and TRBJ2-3, with D possibly TRBD1 on 6 matching bases. Per germline, CDR1 SGHRS and CDR2 YFSETQ. The CDR3 sequence is 16 residues long. Between the trimmed V and J ends, which lost 2 bases and 5 bases, there was a span of 18 bases. Written as DNA, the CDR3 is TGCGCCAGCAGCTTCCAGGGGCCGGGGACCGTAGATACGCAGTATTTT. Its translation: CASSFQGPGTVDTQYF.

V and J are TRBV5-4 and TRBJ2-3; TRBD2 might be the D (5 bases). V lost 0 bases, J lost 2 bases, and 13 bases lay in between. Germline CDR1 reads SGHNT; CDR2 reads YYREEE (reference sequence). The length of the CDR3 is 16 residues. CDR3 sequence (DNA): TGTGCCAGCAGCTTGGACGGCGGGTTGAACACAGATACGCAGTATTTT. Encoded protein: CASSLDGGLNTDTQYF.

The chain couples TRBV4-1 to TRBJ1-5; D is possibly TRBD1 (6 bases). CDR3 length: 15 amino acids. Germline CDR1 and CDR2: MGHRA and YSYEKL. Between the trimmed V and J ends, which lost 1 base and 4 bases, there was a span of 11 bases. This CDR3 is CASSQGWTANQPQHF. CDR3 nucleotides: TGCGCCAGCAGCCAAGGGTGGACAGCTAATCAGCCCCAGCATTTT.

CDR3 coding DNA: TGTGCCAGCTCACCAGCCAGTCAAGGGGTCGGGGGCACTGAAGCTTTCTTT. Its translation is CASSPASQGVGGTEAFF. V gene TRBV18 combines with J gene TRBJ1-1; D is perhaps TRBD1 (5 bases). V was cut by 2 bases and J by 4 bases, with 20 bases left in between. The CDR3 length is 17 residues. CDR1 KGHSH and CDR2 LQKENI come from the germline V gene.

The CDR3 nucleotides are TGTGCCAGCAGCATAGGCACCCAGGGGGTAAATCCTGGGGCCAACGTCCTGACTTTC. As protein: CASSIGTQGVNPGANVLTF. The rearrangement joins TRBV21-1 to TRBJ2-6; TRBD1 is taken as the D call from the table, unchecked against the DNA. TRBV21-1 is reported as a pseudogene. There are 19 residues in the CDR3.

This clone occurred a few times. This chain links TRBV11-2 with TRBJ2-5, with 14 bases fitting TRBD2. The V gene end was trimmed by 4 bases and the J gene end by 5 bases; junction bases not matched to a gene: 6. The CDR3 consists of 16 residues. Germline assignment: CDR1 SGHAT and CDR2 FQNNGV. This chain's CDR3 is CASSSRLAGGRETQYF. DNA for the CDR3: TGTGCCAGCAGCTCCAGACTAGCGGGAGGGAGGGAGACCCAGTACTTC.

V is TRBV5-1 and J is TRBJ2-1; TRBD1 aligns across 7 bases. After removal of 3 bases from V and 2 bases from J, the junction contained 11 bases not matched to a gene. CDR1 is SGHRS and CDR2 is YFSETQ in the germline V gene. The CDR3 is made up of 17 amino acids. The CDR3: CASSSGRGTAPYNEQFF. CDR3 bases: TGCGCCAGCAGCTCCGGCCGTGGGACAGCTCCCTACAATGAGCAGTTCTTC. Full variable domain (outside the CDR3, taken from reference TRBV5-1 and TRBJ2-1): KAGVTQTPRYLIKTRGQQVTLSCSPISGHRSVSWYQQTPGQGLQFLFEYFSETQRNKGNFPGRFSGRQFSNSRSEMNVSTLELGDSALYLCASSSGRGTAPYNEQFFGPGTRLTVL.

The chain couples TRBV7-8 to TRBJ2-2; possible D gene TRBD1, 6 bases. The V end lost 8 bases, the J end lost 7 bases, and 20 bases lay between the germline ends. Germline V gene lookup returns CDR1 SGHVS and CDR2 FQNEAQ. The CDR3 spans 15 residues. Written as DNA, the CDR3 is TGTGCCAGCGCGACCGGGACATACGGGCACGGGGAGCTGTTTTTT. This codes for CASATGTYGHGELFF.

The table lists this clone with a count of one. V is TRBV14 and J is TRBJ2-2, with D unresolved. Germline CDR1 is SGHDN and CDR2 is FVKESK. The CDR3 covers 15 residues. V was shortened by 4 bases and J by 8 bases, with 17 bases between the two germline ends. This CDR3 is CASSPNSGRGGELFF. The CDR3 nucleotides read TGTGCCAGCAGCCCGAATTCTGGAAGAGGAGGGGAGCTGTTTTTT.

The genes are TRBV29-1 and TRBJ2-2; possible D gene TRBD1, 7 bases. This CDR3 contains 17 residues. V shed 3 bases and J shed 0 bases, with 17 bases lying between them. Germline CDR1 reads SQVTM; CDR2 reads ANQGSEA. The CDR3 coding sequence is TGCAGCGTTGATGGTGTGGAGGGGGCCTCGAACACCGGGGAGCTGTTTTTT. Residues: CSVDGVEGASNTGELFF.

V gene TRBV2 combines with J gene TRBJ1-2, with TRBD1 matching over 8 bases. Germline CDR1 is SNHLY and CDR2 is FYNNEI. V was pared by 4 bases and J by 4 bases, with 2 bases of the junction left unmatched. The CDR3 extends over 13 amino acids. The CDR3 spells CASSAGTGYGYTF. The CDR3 DNA sequence: TGTGCCAGCAGTGCCGGGACAGGCTATGGCTACACCTTC.

This rearrangement joins TRBV15 to TRBJ2-3; 8 positions agree with TRBD1. The CDR3 extends over 16 amino acids. V lost 0 bases, J lost 2 bases, and 4 bases stayed unmatched. The germline V gene encodes CDR1 LNHNV and CDR2 YYDKDF (reference sequence). CDR3 sequence reads: CATSRERQGFTDTQYF. In nucleotides, the CDR3 is TGTGCCACCAGCAGAGAGCGACAGGGGTTCACAGATACGCAGTATTTT.

The V gene is TRBV6-6, the J gene TRBJ1-1; D unclear. Germline-derived CDR1 and CDR2 are MNHNY and SVGAGI (reference sequence). This CDR3 comprises 12 residues. The germline V and J ends were trimmed by 5 bases and 3 bases, with 7 bases remaining between them. CDR3 protein: CASSKTDTEAFF. In DNA, the CDR3 is TGTGCCAGCAGTAAAACAGACACTGAAGCTTTCTTT.

CDR3 DNA sequence: TGTGCCAGCAGCTTAGGGGGCGCCAATCAGCCCCAGCATTTT. It specifies CASSLGGANQPQHF. The chain employs TRBV11-2 and TRBJ1-5, with D perhaps matching TRBD1 (5 bases). Germline loops: CDR1 SGHAT, CDR2 FQNNGV. This CDR3 region has 14 residues. Trimming stripped 1 base from V and 3 bases from J, with 7 bases between.

V and J are TRBV19 and TRBJ2-3; 8 bases line up with TRBD2. V was pared by 4 bases and J by 5 bases, with 5 bases of the junction left unmatched. The CDR3 totals 14 residues. Germline loops: CDR1 LNHDA, CDR2 SQIVND (reference sequence). CDR3 in DNA: TGTGCCAGTAGTACCACTAGCGGATTAGATACGCAGTATTTT. Translation gives CASSTTSGLDTQYF. The full variable domain, completed using reference TRBV19 and TRBJ2-3, is DGGITQSPKYLFRKEGQNVTLSCEQNLNHDAMYWYRQDPGQGLRLIYYSQIVNDFQKGDIAEGYSVSREKKESFPLTVTSAQKNPTAFYLCASSTTSGLDTQYFGPGTRLTVL.